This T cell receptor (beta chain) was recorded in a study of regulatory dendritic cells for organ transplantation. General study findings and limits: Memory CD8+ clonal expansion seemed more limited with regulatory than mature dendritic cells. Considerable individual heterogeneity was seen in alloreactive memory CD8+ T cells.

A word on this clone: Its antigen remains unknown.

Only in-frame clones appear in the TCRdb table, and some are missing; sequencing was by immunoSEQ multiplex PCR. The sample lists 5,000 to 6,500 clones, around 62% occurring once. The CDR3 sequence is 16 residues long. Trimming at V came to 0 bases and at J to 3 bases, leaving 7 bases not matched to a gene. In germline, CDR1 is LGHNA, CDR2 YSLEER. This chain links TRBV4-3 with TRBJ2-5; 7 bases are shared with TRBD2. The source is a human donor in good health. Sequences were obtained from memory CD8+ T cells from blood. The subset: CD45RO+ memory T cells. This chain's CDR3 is CASSQDRAGGEETQYF. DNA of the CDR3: TGCGCCAGCAGCCAAGACCGGGCTGGGGGGGAAGAGACCCAGTACTTC.